The clone carrying this T cell receptor (beta chain) has more than one count but fewer than ten. As yet, its antigen is unknown. Trimming stripped 3 bases from V and 4 bases from J, with 7 bases between. The CDR3 has 13 amino acids. Germline V CDR1 and CDR2: LGHDT, YNNKEL (reference sequence). TCRdb re-derived calls from the RT-PCR reads in MiXCR, one entry per CDR3 protein. The table lists 550,000 to 800,000 distinct CDR3 sequences, about 15% of them singletons. This specimen comes from a study of response to subunit inactivated influenza vaccine. General observations from the study: Few new T cells, the authors suggested, are recruited by each seasonal influenza vaccination.

The sequence was collected from a man aged 50 or older who received an inactivated influenza vaccine. This material consisted of PBMCs from blood, taken less than 15 days before vaccination. The chain employs TRBV3-1 and TRBJ1-5; D not resolved. CDR3 sequence reads: CASSQLLNQPQHF. The CDR3 nucleotides read TGTGCCAGCAGCCAGCTCCTTAATCAGCCCCAGCATTTT.